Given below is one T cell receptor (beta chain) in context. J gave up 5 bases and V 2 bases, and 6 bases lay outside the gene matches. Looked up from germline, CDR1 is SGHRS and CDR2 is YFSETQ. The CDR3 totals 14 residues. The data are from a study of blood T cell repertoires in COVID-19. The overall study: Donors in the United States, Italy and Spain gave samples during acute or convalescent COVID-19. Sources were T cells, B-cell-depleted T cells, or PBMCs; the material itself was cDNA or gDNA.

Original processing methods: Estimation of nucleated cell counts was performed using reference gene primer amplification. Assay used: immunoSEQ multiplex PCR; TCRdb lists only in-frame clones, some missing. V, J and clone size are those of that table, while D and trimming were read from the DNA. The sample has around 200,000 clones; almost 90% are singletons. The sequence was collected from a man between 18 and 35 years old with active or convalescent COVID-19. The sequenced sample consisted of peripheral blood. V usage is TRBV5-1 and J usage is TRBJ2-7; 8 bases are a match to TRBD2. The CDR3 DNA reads TGCGCCAGCAGCTTCGGAGCGGGAGTAAACGAGCAGTACTTC. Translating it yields CASSFGAGVNEQYF.